This entry is about one T cell receptor (beta chain). Antigen unknown. Germline lookup yields CDR1 LNHDA and CDR2 SQIVND (reference sequence). This CDR3 spans 14 amino acids. V was clipped by 3 bases and J by 2 bases, with 10 bases between them. 60 Vbeta and 13 Jbeta primers were used in PCR. Clones were sequenced by immunoSEQ multiplex PCR, and TCRdb holds only the in-frame ones, with some missing. The table has about 190,000 clones, 75% to 85% seen once. The record originates from a study of cytomegalovirus exposure and HLA in healthy donors. Regarding the study as a whole: In a later analysis, HLA-C alleles had the fewest associated TCRs, DRB1 alleles the most. In an earlier analysis, in approximately 630 donors, most V segments appeared productive either ~87% or ~30% of the time.

The chain has TRBV19 and TRBJ1-2; D is possibly TRBD1 (5 bases). The receptor was derived from a boy younger than 18 in good health and CMV-seronegative. What was sequenced was PBMCs. The CDR3 reads CASSMGQANYGYTF. The CDR3 DNA follows: TGTGCCAGTAGTATGGGGCAGGCCAACTATGGCTACACCTTC. Full variable domain (remainder filled in from reference TRBV19 and TRBJ1-2): DGGITQSPKYLFRKEGQNVTLSCEQNLNHDAMYWYRQDPGQGLRLIYYSQIVNDFQKGDIAEGYSVSREKKESFPLTVTSAQKNPTAFYLCASSMGQANYGYTFGSGTRLTVV.